The clone carrying this T cell receptor (beta chain) was counted ten times or more. The antigen remains undetermined. V shed 7 bases and J shed 9 bases, with 13 bases lying between them. The germline V gene encodes CDR1 SGHVS and CDR2 FQNEAQ. This CDR3 has 12 amino acids. This record comes from a study of T cell repertoires in cytomegalovirus infection. MiXCR, applied by TCRdb to the reads, yields one record per CDR3 protein. Among around 900,000 distinct CDR3 sequences listed, about a third were seen once. V and J are TRBV7-8 and TRBJ2-1, with D perhaps matching TRBD2 (5 bases). The origin of this receptor is a human donor in good health (CMV status not recorded). Some clones in this sample may be carry-over from other donors' samples. The sequences come from cultured CD8+ T cells from PBMCs, collected from culture after CMV antigen stimulation. The CDR3 bases are TGTGCCAGCACCGACTTAGAGGGTGAGCAGTTCTTC. Residues: CASTDLEGEQFF.